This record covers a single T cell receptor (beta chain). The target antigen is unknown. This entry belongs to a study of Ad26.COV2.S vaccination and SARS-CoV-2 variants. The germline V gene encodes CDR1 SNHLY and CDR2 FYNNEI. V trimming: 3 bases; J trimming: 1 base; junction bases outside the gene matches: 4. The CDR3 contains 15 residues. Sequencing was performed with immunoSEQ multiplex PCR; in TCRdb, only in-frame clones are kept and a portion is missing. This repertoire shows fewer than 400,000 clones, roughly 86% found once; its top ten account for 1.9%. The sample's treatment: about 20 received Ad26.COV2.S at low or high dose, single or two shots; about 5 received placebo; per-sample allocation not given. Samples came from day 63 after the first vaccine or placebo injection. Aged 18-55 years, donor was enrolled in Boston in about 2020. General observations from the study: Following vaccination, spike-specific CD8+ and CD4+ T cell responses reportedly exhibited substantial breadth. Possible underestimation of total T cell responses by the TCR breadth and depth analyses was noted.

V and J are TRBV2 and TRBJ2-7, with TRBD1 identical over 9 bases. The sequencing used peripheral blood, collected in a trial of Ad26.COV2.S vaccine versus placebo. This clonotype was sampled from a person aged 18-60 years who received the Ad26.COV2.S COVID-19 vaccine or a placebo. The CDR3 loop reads CASSEETGGSYEQYF. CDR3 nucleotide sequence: TGTGCCAGCAGTGAGGAGACAGGGGGTTCCTACGAGCAGTACTTC. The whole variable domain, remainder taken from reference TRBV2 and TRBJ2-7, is EPEVTQTPSHQVTQMGQEVILRCVPISNHLYFYWYRQILGQKVEFLVSFYNNEISEKSEIFDDQFSVERPDGSNFTLKIRSTKLEDSAMYFCASSEETGGSYEQYFGPGTRLTVT.